This is a list of T cell receptor beta chains from one sample in a study of T cells expressing NK-cell markers. TCRdb reanalyzed the 5' RACE reads and collapses them to one entry per CDR3 protein, without DNA. This sample's clone table lists about 260,000 distinct CDR3 sequences. The specimen was blood T cells: a sorted CD56 or NKG2C T cell subset, CD4+ or CD8+ T cells, or bulk PBMC T cells (not recorded which). Source of these receptors: a young man in good health. Each CDR3 is given with its conserved first and last residue.

v_call	j_call	cdr3_aa
TRBV6-6	TRBJ1-6	CASRRGNSPLHF
TRBV12-3/TRBV12-4	TRBJ2-5	CASSPGTTSQETQYF
TRBV4-3	TRBJ2-5	CASSQDTGGWETQYF
TRBV12-5	TRBJ2-1	CASGPSSGNYNEQFF
TRBV18	TRBJ2-1	CASSPPGGRAGEQFF
TRBV5-1	TRBJ2-1	CASSLDTGNEQFF
TRBV5-1	TRBJ2-3	CASSLTTGGPSDTQYF
TRBV20-1	TRBJ2-1	CSAQGYNEQFF
TRBV5-1	TRBJ1-1	CASSLLSLRNTEAFF
TRBV20-1	TRBJ2-3	CSVPRPAGDTQYF
TRBV10-3	TRBJ1-5	CAISETGLQPQHF
TRBV20-1	TRBJ2-7	CSARDPGQHKSYEQYF
TRBV28	TRBJ2-7	CASSPGVEQYF
TRBV20-1	TRBJ2-1	CSAGTGIPHNEQFF
TRBV29-1	TRBJ1-1	CSAATQVDTEAFF
TRBV20-1	TRBJ2-5	CSASSLPETQYF
TRBV6-6	TRBJ1-1	CASRGPNTEAFF
TRBV6-2/TRBV6-3	TRBJ2-2	CASRGQGMNTGELFF
TRBV19	TRBJ2-5	CASSIRGPTETQYF
TRBV7-2	TRBJ2-5	CASSQSFRGVWQETQYF
TRBV7-2	TRBJ2-4	CASSLRPSGRPGAKNIQYF
TRBV7-8	TRBJ2-1	CASSYGTSGMYEQFF
TRBV4-3	TRBJ2-3	CASSQEGSGSTDTQYF
TRBV30	TRBJ2-2	CAWSVKTANTGELFF
TRBV29-1	TRBJ2-7	CSVSKTGTHEQYF
TRBV12-3/TRBV12-4	TRBJ2-1	CASSLGLPNEQFF
TRBV12-3/TRBV12-4	TRBJ1-3	CASSLSQVYSGNTIYF
TRBV12-3/TRBV12-4	TRBJ2-3	CASRFSGVRRDTQYF
TRBV5-1	TRBJ1-3	CASGQGSGNTIYF
TRBV25-1	TRBJ2-5	CASSAGLATQYF
TRBV4-1	TRBJ2-3	CASSKPGVSGFTDTQYF
TRBV20-1	TRBJ2-7	CSAWRAGDEQYF
TRBV5-1	TRBJ1-5	CASSLAPEYPQHF
TRBV6-1	TRBJ1-3	CASLASFEGGNTIYF
TRBV20-1	TRBJ2-1	CSARDRVWGQIYNEQFF
TRBV20-1	TRBJ2-5	CSGGGGRQETQYF
TRBV29-1	TRBJ2-5	CSVSKGDPRETQYF
TRBV28	TRBJ2-5	CASSFSGRETQYF
TRBV29-1	TRBJ2-1	CSATGLLNEQFF
TRBV20-1	TRBJ2-7	CSANRGMGYEQYF
TRBV29-1	TRBJ2-1	CSVDSPGGNNEQFF
TRBV25-1	TRBJ1-2	CASSASGYGYTF
TRBV11-1	TRBJ2-3	CASSLARLASGWPGTDTQYF
TRBV7-8	TRBJ1-1	CASSPSTEAFF
TRBV7-2	TRBJ1-3	CASSLPPGNTIYF
TRBV19	TRBJ1-4	CASSIKSGTIEKLFF
TRBV12-3/TRBV12-4	TRBJ1-2	CASSFGRTGDYGYTF
TRBV19	TRBJ1-5	CASSIGSPGGLSPQHF
TRBV5-1	TRBJ2-3	CASSFSRAGVQDTQYF
TRBV20-1	TRBJ1-1	CSAYRGISRMNTEAFF
TRBV12-3/TRBV12-4	TRBJ2-1	CASRRAGKEDEQFF
TRBV10-3	TRBJ2-3	CAISEPGGPGTDTQYF
TRBV7-2	TRBJ2-7	CASSFTQRYEQYF